These T cell receptor beta chains were read from a single sample in a study of response to subunit inactivated influenza vaccine. TCRdb independently ran MiXCR on the RT-PCR reads; one entry per CDR3 protein. The table has about 700,000 distinct CDR3 sequences, about 15% seen once; the top ten hold 6% to 7%. The material sequenced was PBMCs from blood, taken approximately 15 days before vaccination. The source of these receptors is a man between 50 and 59 years old who received an inactivated influenza vaccine. Each CDR3 is given with its conserved first and last residue. A D gene is named only where the DNA matches it firmly. A clone size is listed for some rows: how often the clone was seen (once, few, many), or a class if it is expanded.

>TRBV29-1|TRBJ2-5|-|few
TGCAGCGTTGAACCCGGGGGTTGGGAGACCCAGTACTTC
CSVEPGGWETQYF
>TRBV20-1|TRBJ1-6|TRBD1|-
TGCAGTGCTAGCGGGACAGGGTCTTCACCCCTCCACTTT
CSASGTGSSPLHF
>TRBV20-1|TRBJ2-7|TRBD2|-
TGCAGTGCTAGAGATCCCGCGGGGGTCACCTACGAGCAGTACTTC
CSARDPAGVTYEQYF
>TRBV6-1|TRBJ2-1|TRBD1|-
TGTGCCAGCAGAGGGACAGTGGGCTCCTACAATGAGCAGTTCTTC
CASRGTVGSYNEQFF
>TRBV20-1|TRBJ2-3|TRBD2|-
TGCAGTGCTAGAGATTCACTAGCGGGCACAGATACGCAGTATTTT
CSARDSLAGTDTQYF
>TRBV12-3/TRBV12-4|TRBJ2-3|-|many
TGTGCCAGCAGCTCGGTAGGGGTAGATGCAGATACGCAGTATTTT
CASSSVGVDADTQYF
>TRBV12-3/TRBV12-4|TRBJ1-4|-|few
TGTGCCAGCCAATCTGGGGGATCGGTCTATGAAAAACTGTTTTTT
CASQSGGSVYEKLFF
>TRBV20-1|TRBJ2-3|-|-
TGCAGTGCTAGTAACCCTAGCGCCAGTGATACGCAGTATTTT
CSASNPSASDTQYF
>TRBV4-3|TRBJ2-7|TRBD1|-
TGCGCCAGCAGCCCTAAAGGGGGACAGACCTACGAGCAGTACTTC
CASSPKGGQTYEQYF
>TRBV15|TRBJ2-7|-|-
TGTGCCACCAGCAGAGATCGACCCTACGAGCAGTACTTC
CATSRDRPYEQYF
>TRBV2|TRBJ1-1|-|few
TGTGCCAGCAGTGAAGGGCCCGGGACACGCCCAGAAACTTTCTTT
CASSEGPGTRPETFF
>TRBV7-9|TRBJ2-7|-|-
TGTGCCAGCAGCTCCGATTGGCAGTCCCTCTACGAGCAGTACTTC
CASSSDWQSLYEQYF
>TRBV10-2|TRBJ2-5|-|-
TGCGCCAGCAGTGACATGGGGGGGGCCAGGCAAGAGACCCAGTACTTC
CASSDMGGARQETQYF
>TRBV10-3|TRBJ2-2|-|few
TGTGCCATCAGTGAGTCGATCACCCGGGAGCTGTTTTTT
CAISESITRELFF
>TRBV5-5|TRBJ2-3|-|few
TGTGCCAGCAGCTTGGTGATCGGGTTGGGGGCAGATACGCAGTATTTT
CASSLVIGLGADTQYF
>TRBV4-3|TRBJ2-1|TRBD2|-
TGCGCCAGCAGCCAAGATTGGGTTAGGGGGAGAGCGGGGGAGTTCTTC
CASSQDWVRGRAGEFF
>TRBV11-2|TRBJ2-1|-|many
TGTGCCAGCAGCTTAGATTGGAGCAGTTACAATGAGCAGTTCTTC
CASSLDWSSYNEQFF
>TRBV3-1|TRBJ2-2|-|few
TGTGCCAGCAGATTCAGCGCCACTGGGACCGGGGAGCTGTTTTTT
CASRFSATGTGELFF
>TRBV30|TRBJ2-5|-|few
TGTGCCTGGAGCGGCCTATCCGAGACCCAGTACTTC
CAWSGLSETQYF
>TRBV5-1|TRBJ2-5|-|-
TGCGCCAGCAGCCCGAGTCGGGGTGGGGAAGAGACCCAGTACTTC
CASSPSRGGEETQYF
>TRBV11-2|TRBJ2-2|TRBD1|few
TGTGCCAGCAGAGAGGGACAGGGGACGACCGGGGAGCTGTTTTTT
CASREGQGTTGELFF
>TRBV5-5|TRBJ1-1|-|few
TGTGCCAGCAGCTTCGGGGTTTTAAACACTGAAGCTTTCTTT
CASSFGVLNTEAFF
>TRBV6-6|TRBJ2-1|-|few
TGTGCCAGCAGATTAATCCCCTACAATGAGCAGTTCTTC
CASRLIPYNEQFF
>TRBV6-1|TRBJ2-7|TRBD2|-
TGTGCCAGCAGTCCCCGGGGGGGGCGCACCTACGAGCAGTACTTC
CASSPRGGRTYEQYF
>TRBV12-3/TRBV12-4|TRBJ2-1|TRBD2|few
TGTGCCAGCAGACCCGGGGTAGCGGGAGGTATGGTATATGAGCAGTTCTTC
CASRPGVAGGMVYEQFF
>TRBV11-2|TRBJ1-4|-|-
TGTGCCAGCAGCACCACAGGCAGGAGGGAAAAACTGTTTTTT
CASSTTGRREKLFF
>TRBV5-1|TRBJ2-5|TRBD1|many
TGCGCCAGCAGCTTAAACGGGGACAGGGCCCGAGAGACCCAGTACTTC
CASSLNGDRARETQYF
>TRBV20-1|TRBJ1-2|-|few
TGCAGTGCTGATTCAGGGGACTATGGCTACACCTTC
CSADSGDYGYTF
>TRBV4-2|TRBJ2-5|-|few
TGTGCCAGCAGCCAAGTATCGGAAGAGACCCAGTACTTC
CASSQVSEETQYF
>TRBV18|TRBJ2-7|TRBD1|-
TGTGCCAGCTCACCCTCCTGGACAGGATCTTATGAGCAGTACTTC
CASSPSWTGSYEQYF
>TRBV4-3|TRBJ2-1|-|few
TGCGCCAGCAGCCAAGATACACTCCTGGGGAATGAGCAGTTCTTC
CASSQDTLLGNEQFF
>TRBV7-2|TRBJ1-2|-|-
TGTGCCAGCAGCTTATTCCCCCAGAACTACTATGGCTACACCTTC
CASSLFPQNYYGYTF